One sample yielded the 14 T cell receptor beta chains listed below, sequenced in a study of blood T cell repertoires in COVID-19. Assay: immunoSEQ multiplex PCR; the TCRdb copy retains only in-frame clones and omits some. The table includes roughly 120,000 clones, 88% detected once. The sample comprised peripheral blood. These receptors were collected from a woman in her forties or fifties with acute or convalescent COVID-19.

The J gene is TRBJ2-5, the V gene TRBV4-1; 7 bases are a match to TRBD2. The CDR3 is made up of 17 amino acids. V shed 0 bases, J shed 4 bases, and the junction held 11 bases outside the gene matches. Per the germline V gene, CDR1 is MGHRA and CDR2 is YSYEKL. Written as DNA, the CDR3 is TGCGCCAGCAGCCAAGACCGCGGAGCGGGATATGGAGAGACCCAGTACTTC. Amino acids: CASSQDRGAGYGETQYF.

Only a few counts were recorded for this clone. The V call is TRBV11-1, the J call TRBJ2-3, with a weak D call TRBD2 (7 bases). Germline CDR1 is SGHAT and CDR2 is FQDESV (reference sequence). Trimming took 3 bases from V and 6 from J, leaving 16 bases between them. CDR3 length equals 15 residues. CDR3 in DNA: TGTGCCAGCAGCTTGGCGGGGGCCGGGAGGGATACGCAGTATTTT. Its protein is CASSLAGAGRDTQYF.

The V call is TRBV24-1, the J call TRBJ2-3; TRBD2 matches 8 bases. Unmatched junction bases numbered 8, after V lost 9 bases and J lost 4 bases. The CDR3 sequence is 14 residues long. The V gene's germline CDR1 is KGHDR and CDR2 SFDVKD. CDR3 residues: CATASGSLSDTQYF. The CDR3 DNA sequence: TGTGCCACCGCGAGCGGGAGTCTTTCAGATACGCAGTATTTT.

The chain combines TRBV7-9 with TRBJ1-4, with a weak D call TRBD1 (5 bases). Germline V gene lookup returns CDR1 SEHNR and CDR2 FQNEAQ (reference sequence). Trimming shortened V by 0 bases and J by 13 bases, and 12 bases separated the two germline ends. CDR3 length: 13 residues. The CDR3 nucleotides are TGTGCCAGCAGCTTAGCGCTCCAGGGCAGACTGTTTTTT. Residues: CASSLALQGRLFF.

The chain recombines TRBV3-1 (or the pseudogene TRBV3-2) with TRBJ2-7; 7 bases fit TRBD2. Per germline, CDR1 LGHDT and CDR2 YNNKEL (reference sequence). The CDR3 runs 16 residues. V lost 0 bases and J lost 2; bases outside the gene matches: 7. CDR3 amino acids: CASSQDLASGTYEQYF. The CDR3 bases are TGTGCCAGCAGCCAAGATTTGGCTAGCGGTACCTACGAGCAGTACTTC.

The chain links TRBV6-6 to TRBJ2-2; D possibly corresponds to TRBD2 (5 bases). V lost 9 bases, J lost 3 bases, and 11 bases lay in between. The length of the CDR3 is 13 residues. Germline V lookup: CDR1 MNHNY, CDR2 SVGAGI (reference sequence). The CDR3 nucleotides read TGTGCCAGTCGGGAAAGGGACACCGGGGAGCTGTTTTTT. Translated: CASRERDTGELFF.

This rearrangement joins TRBV20-1 to TRBJ2-7; weak D call: TRBD1 (6 bases). CDR1 and CDR2 (germline): DFQATT, SNEGSKA (reference sequence). CDR3 size: 14 residues. Trimming removed 3 bases at V and 1 base at J, with 13 bases between. DNA for the CDR3: TGCAGTGCTAGTAAGGCAGGGGCATCCTACGAGCAGTACTTC. Translation gives CSASKAGASYEQYF.

Comment on this clone: The limits of the CDR3 on the DNA are not certain, so only TCRdb's listed CDR3 is given. The J gene is TRBJ2-2, the V gene TRBV28; TRBD1, the D gene given by the table, was not confirmed from the DNA. The CDR3 spans 15 amino acids, including both terminal residues. Per the germline V gene, CDR1 is MDHEN and CDR2 is SYDVKM. The CDR3 here is CASSSSGQGTGELFF.

The rearrangement links TRBV5-1 to TRBJ1-1, with D possibly being TRBD1 (5 bases). The CDR3 spans 15 residues. Germline V CDR1 and CDR2: SGHRS, YFSETQ. The V and J ends lost 0 bases and 2 bases respectively, with 11 bases between them. CDR3 residues: CASSLEAQGNTEAFF. Written as DNA, the CDR3 is TGCGCCAGCAGCTTGGAGGCCCAGGGCAACACTGAAGCTTTCTTT. The whole variable domain, remainder taken from reference TRBV5-1 and TRBJ1-1, is KAGVTQTPRYLIKTRGQQVTLSCSPISGHRSVSWYQQTPGQGLQFLFEYFSETQRNKGNFPGRFSGRQFSNSRSEMNVSTLELGDSALYLCASSLEAQGNTEAFFGQGTRLTVV.

The CDR3 region is CASGDRGDEQYF. For the CDR3, the DNA is TGCGCCAGCGGAGACAGGGGGGACGAGCAGTACTTC. The chain uses TRBV4-1 and TRBJ2-7, with 9 nucleotides matching TRBD1. J was trimmed by 5 bases and V by 8 bases; bases with no gene match: 4. The CDR3 covers 12 residues. The V gene's germline CDR1 is MGHRA and CDR2 YSYEKL.

J is TRBJ2-3 and V is TRBV15; possibly TRBD2 for D (5 bases). This CDR3 comprises 15 residues. Germline V gene data show CDR1 as LNHNV and CDR2 as YYDKDF (reference sequence). With 1 base removed from V and 2 bases from J, the gap between germline ends came to 10 bases. The CDR3 loop reads CATSRGDSVTDTQYF. The CDR3 region has the DNA TGTGCCACCAGCAGAGGTGATAGCGTCACAGATACGCAGTATTTT.

This clone has ten or more counts. The chain joins TRBV5-1 to TRBJ2-5; D remains ambiguous. Trimming cost V 3 bases and J 5 bases, with 14 bases left between them. Germline-derived CDR1 and CDR2 are SGHRS and YFSETQ. This CDR3 is 14 amino acids long. DNA for the CDR3: TGCGCCAGCAGCTCCCATGAGGCGCGTGAGACCCAGTACTTC. This gives the protein CASSSHEARETQYF.

The chain joins TRBV28 to TRBJ1-1; D remains ambiguous. This CDR3 region has 13 residues. Germline CDR1 reads MDHEN; CDR2 reads SYDVKM. The V end was cut by 7 bases, the J end by 4 bases, with 13 bases between. The CDR3 is CASTSPGGTEAFF. In DNA, the CDR3 is TGTGCCAGCACCTCCCCCGGTGGCACTGAAGCTTTCTTT. Together with reference TRBV28 and TRBJ1-1, the CDR3 gives the full variable domain: DVKVTQSSRYLVKRTGEKVFLECVQDMDHENMFWYRQDPGLGLRLIYFSYDVKMKEKGDIPEGYSVSREKKERFSLILESASTNQTSMYLCASTSPGGTEAFFGQGTRLTVV.

This clone was detected a few times. This same CDR3 is encoded by further DNA sequences in the sample. The chain carries TRBV12-3 or TRBV12-4 and TRBJ2-3; D is possibly TRBD1 (5 bases). Trimming left V 4 bases short and J 3 bases short, with 5 bases between. The CDR3 consists of 12 residues. The CDR3 is CASSSGTDTQYF. The CDR3 DNA reads as TGTGCCAGCAGTTCAGGGACAGATACGCAGTATTTT.